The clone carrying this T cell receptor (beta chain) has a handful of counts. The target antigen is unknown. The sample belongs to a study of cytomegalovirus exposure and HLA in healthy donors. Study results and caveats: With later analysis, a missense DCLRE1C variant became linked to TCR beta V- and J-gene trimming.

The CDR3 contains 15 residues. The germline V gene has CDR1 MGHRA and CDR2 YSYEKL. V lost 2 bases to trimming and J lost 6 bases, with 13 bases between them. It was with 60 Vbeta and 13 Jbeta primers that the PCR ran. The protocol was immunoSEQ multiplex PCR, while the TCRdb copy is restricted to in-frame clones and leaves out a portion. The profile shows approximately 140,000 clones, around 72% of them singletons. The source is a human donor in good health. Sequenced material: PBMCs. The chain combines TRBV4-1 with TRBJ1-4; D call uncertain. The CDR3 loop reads CASSQYIQVYEKLFF. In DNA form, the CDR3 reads TGCGCCAGCAGCCAATACATCCAGGTTTATGAAAAACTGTTTTTT.